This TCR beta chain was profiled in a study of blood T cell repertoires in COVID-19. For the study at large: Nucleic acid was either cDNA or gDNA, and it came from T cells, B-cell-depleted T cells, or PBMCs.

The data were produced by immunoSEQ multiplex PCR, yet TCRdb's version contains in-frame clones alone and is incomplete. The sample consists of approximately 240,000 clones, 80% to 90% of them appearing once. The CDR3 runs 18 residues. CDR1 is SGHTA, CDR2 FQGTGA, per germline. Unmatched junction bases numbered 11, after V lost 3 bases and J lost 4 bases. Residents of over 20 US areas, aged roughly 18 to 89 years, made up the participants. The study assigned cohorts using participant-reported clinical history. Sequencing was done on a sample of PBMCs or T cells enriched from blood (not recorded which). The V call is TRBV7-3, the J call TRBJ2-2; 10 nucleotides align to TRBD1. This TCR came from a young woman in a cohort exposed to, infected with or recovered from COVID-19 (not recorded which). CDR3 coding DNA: TGTGCCAGCAGCTTTCGGTGGGGACAGGGGTCGGGCACCGGGGAGCTGTTTTTT. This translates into CASSFRWGQGSGTGELFF. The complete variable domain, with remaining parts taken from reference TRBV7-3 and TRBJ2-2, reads GAGVSQTPSNKVTEKGKYVELRCDPISGHTALYWYRQSLGQGPEFLIYFQGTGAADDSGLPNDRFFAVRPEGSVSTLKIQRTERGDSAVYLCASSFRWGQGSGTGELFFGEGSRLTVL.